Following are 5 T cell receptor beta chains from one sample sequenced in a study of human T cells and chemical hapten exposure. The time point denotes: pre-sensitization, week 0. Treatment defined: therapeutic diphenylcyclopropenone sensitization with weekly scalp DPC. Total RNA was extracted from unfractionated whole blood. Using its own MiXCR run on the RACE reads, TCRdb lists one record per CDR3 protein. The sample lists around 33,000 distinct CDR3 sequences; 10% to 15% were seen once. Sample: whole blood, taken in connection with sensitization to the hapten diphenylcyclopropenone (DPC). Receptors were obtained from a woman aged 40 to 50 with alopecia areata. Some clones in this sample may be carry-over from other donors' samples.

The genes are TRBV29-1 and TRBJ1-5; D call uncertain. Germline assignment: CDR1 SQVTM and CDR2 ANQGSEA. Between the trimmed V and J ends, which lost 7 bases and 5 bases, there was a span of 6 bases. The CDR3 spans 10 residues. The CDR3 here is CSGPYQPQHF. The CDR3 DNA reads as TGCAGCGGCCCCTATCAGCCCCAGCATTTT.

This clonotype has at least ten counts. The DNA of the CDR3 is TGTGCCAGCAGCAAAGCGTCAGGGAATGAGCAGTTCTTC. Translation: CASSKASGNEQFF. This rearrangement joins TRBV21-1 to TRBJ2-1; the table's D call TRBD1 went unverified against the DNA. TRBV21-1 corresponds to a pseudogene. The CDR3 length is 13 residues.

This clonotype was picked up many times. The chain recombines TRBV29-1 with TRBJ1-2, with a tentative D call TRBD1 (6 bases). The CDR3 length is 12 residues. Deletions cut 3 bases from V and 5 bases from J, with 10 bases between. Germline loops: CDR1 SQVTM, CDR2 ANQGSEA. CDR3 nucleotides: TGCAGCGTTGAGACAGGCGCTTATGGCTACACCTTC. The encoded protein is CSVETGAYGYTF.

This clonotype has only a few counts. The chain joins TRBV5-1 to TRBJ2-3; D is unclear. Germline lookup yields CDR1 SGHRS and CDR2 YFSETQ. This CDR3 has 14 residues. With 0 bases removed from V and 9 bases from J, the gap between germline ends came to 14 bases. CDR3 region: CASSLGGAGFTQYF. The CDR3 DNA follows: TGCGCCAGCAGCTTGGGGGGTGCTGGCTTCACGCAGTATTTT.

This clonotype was seen more than once but under ten times. The chain carries TRBV28 and TRBJ2-5, with 10 bases that match TRBD2. Germline V gene data show CDR1 as MDHEN and CDR2 as SYDVKM. This CDR3 contains 16 residues. V shed 2 bases and J 1 base; nucleotides not matched to a gene: 4. CDR3 amino acids: CASSLNSGGTQETQYF. CDR3 DNA: TGTGCCAGCAGTTTAAATAGCGGGGGGACCCAAGAGACCCAGTACTTC. The full variable domain, completed using reference TRBV28 and TRBJ2-5, is DVKVTQSSRYLVKRTGEKVFLECVQDMDHENMFWYRQDPGLGLRLIYFSYDVKMKEKGDIPEGYSVSREKKERFSLILESASTNQTSMYLCASSLNSGGTQETQYFGPGTRLLVL.